These 23 T cell receptor beta chains came from one sample sequenced in a study of blood T cells in healthy people across ages. Through a sample-barcoded 5' primer and a J-beta primer mix, a second PCR was run for roughly 7 to 12 cycles. From the 5' RACE reads, TCRdb called clonotypes with MiXCR, one entry per CDR3 protein. The sample has about 1.1 million distinct CDR3 sequences; roughly two fifths are singletons. Material for sequencing was blood. The receptors were sampled from a young man in good health.

V and J are TRBV28 and TRBJ1-3; D not certain. V shed 11 bases and J shed 0 bases, with 14 bases lying between them. This CDR3 region has 14 residues. CDR1 and CDR2 (germline): MDHEN, SYDVKM. The CDR3 here is CALQLESSGNTIYF. The CDR3 DNA is TGTGCCCTTCAGTTGGAGAGCTCTGGAAACACCATATATTTT.

This clonotype was seen at least ten times. One end of the junction does not line up with germline, which may come from a read error. V and J are TRBV5-1 and TRBJ2-2; D unresolved. The V gene's germline CDR1 is SGHRS and CDR2 YFSETQ. This CDR3 spans 12 amino acids. CDR3 sequence: CASSENTGELFF. CDR3 coding DNA: TGTGCCAGCAGTGAAAACACCGGGGAGCTGTTTTTT.

The CDR3 DNA reads as TGCGCCAGCAGCCCTCCCCTAGCGGGGGGATTAGAGACCCAGTACTTC. Translation gives CASSPPLAGGLETQYF. The genes are TRBV5-1 and TRBJ2-5; 11 bases match TRBD2. V was pared by 4 bases and J by 4 bases, with 9 bases of the junction left unmatched. The V gene's germline CDR1 is SGHRS and CDR2 YFSETQ. The length of the CDR3 is 16 residues.

This clonotype has just a few counts. The chain is built from TRBV4-3 and TRBJ2-3; D is undetermined. CDR1 is LGHNA, CDR2 YSLEER, per germline. The CDR3 contains 15 residues. Trimming left V 4 bases short and J 2 bases short, with 13 bases between. The CDR3 here is CASSRVRTPTDTQYF. CDR3 bases: TGCGCCAGCAGCCGAGTCCGGACCCCCACAGATACGCAGTATTTT.

The chain combines TRBV10-3 with TRBJ1-6; D perhaps matches TRBD1 (5 bases). Trimming left V 7 bases short and J 7 bases short, with 17 bases between. CDR3 length equals 15 residues. The germline CDR1 and CDR2 sequences are ENHRY and SYGVKD. CDR3 region: CAITPSAGINSPLHF. The DNA for the CDR3 is TGTGCCATCACCCCCTCGGCAGGGATAAATTCACCCCTCCACTTT.

V gene TRBV5-1 combines with J gene TRBJ1-2, with a weak D call TRBD1 (5 bases). The CDR3 spans 13 residues. The germline V gene has CDR1 SGHRS and CDR2 YFSETQ. Trimming stripped 0 bases from V and 6 bases from J, with 9 bases between. The CDR3: CASSLAQGDGYTF. Written as DNA, the CDR3 is TGCGCCAGCAGCTTGGCCCAGGGTGATGGCTACACCTTC.

This rearrangement joins TRBV29-1 to TRBJ2-1, with TRBD1 identical over 8 bases. The J call may not be correct, given that the DNA end is closer to TRBJ2-7. This CDR3 contains 15 residues. Germline CDR1 reads SQVTM; CDR2 reads ANQGSEA. The CDR3 here is CSVLTGQGAYNEQYF. The CDR3 nucleotides are TGCAGCGTTCTAACTGGACAGGGTGCCTACAATGAGCAGTACTTC.

This clonotype was detected a few times. V and J are TRBV6-1 and TRBJ1-6; D call uncertain. The germline gives CDR1 MNHNS, CDR2 SASEGT. The V and J ends lost 7 bases and 5 bases respectively, with 12 bases between them. This CDR3 has 14 residues. CDR3 DNA sequence: TGTGCCAGCAAGAGGCCCATTCATAATTCACCCCTCCACTTT. Amino acid sequence: CASKRPIHNSPLHF.

A few counts support this clonotype. The J gene is TRBJ2-7, the V gene TRBV20-1, with D possibly being TRBD2 (6 bases). The CDR3 covers 14 residues. Trimming removed 3 bases at V and 1 base at J, with 13 bases between. Germline assignment: CDR1 DFQATT and CDR2 SNEGSKA (reference sequence). CDR3 loop: CSARDVAESYEQYF. The DNA for the CDR3 is TGCAGTGCTAGGGACGTAGCGGAATCCTACGAGCAGTACTTC.

This clonotype has just a few counts. V gene TRBV12-3 or TRBV12-4 combines with J gene TRBJ2-5; a weak D match, TRBD2 (5 bases). The CDR3 is 15 residues long. V was cut by 6 bases and J by 0 bases, with 14 bases left in between. This chain's CDR3 is CASSQSGRYQETQYF. In nucleotides, the CDR3 is TGTGCCAGCAGCCAATCGGGGAGATACCAAGAGACCCAGTACTTC.

This clonotype has more than one count but fewer than ten. The chain combines TRBV2 with TRBJ1-1; no clear D gene. CDR1 and CDR2 from the germline V gene are SNHLY and FYNNEI. The CDR3 runs 13 residues. Deletions cut 6 bases from V and 1 base from J, with 9 bases between. CDR3 region: CASRQVPNTEAFF. The CDR3 region has the DNA TGTGCCAGCAGGCAGGTTCCGAACACTGAAGCTTTCTTT.

CDR3 DNA sequence: TGTGCCAGCAGTGACTACCCAGTGCAGTTCTTC. Amino acid sequence: CASSDYPVQFF. The gene calls are TRBV6-1 and TRBJ2-1; no clear D gene. This CDR3 has 11 residues. The germline V and J ends were trimmed by 3 bases and 12 bases, with 9 bases remaining between them. In germline, CDR1 is MNHNS, CDR2 SASEGT.

This clonotype showed up many times. J is TRBJ2-3 and V is TRBV29-1, with D uncertain. This CDR3 has 17 amino acids. Trimming took 4 bases from V and 5 from J, leaving 25 bases between them. CDR1 is SQVTM, CDR2 ANQGSEA, per germline. Here the CDR3 DNA reads TGCAGCGTTGGTAGGGTAGGATTGGGGATTGGCAAAGATACGCAGTATTTT. Translating it yields CSVGRVGLGIGKDTQYF.

The chain links TRBV20-1 to TRBJ1-2; no clear D. This CDR3 contains 14 residues. CDR1 and CDR2 (germline): DFQATT, SNEGSKA (reference sequence). Trimming left V 6 bases short and J 5 bases short, with 19 bases between. The CDR3 nucleotides are TGCAGTGCGCGCGGCCCGGGATCGGAATATGGCTACACCTTC. Protein product: CSARGPGSEYGYTF.

For the CDR3, the DNA is TGCGCCAGCAGCCAAGAGGAACAGGGGGCATCTGAAAAACTGTTTTTT. Amino acid sequence: CASSQEEQGASEKLFF. This rearrangement joins TRBV4-3 to TRBJ1-4; TRBD1 agrees at 9 bases. Germline V gene data show CDR1 as LGHNA and CDR2 as YSLEER. The CDR3 consists of 16 residues. J gave up 7 bases and V 0 bases, and 6 bases lay outside the gene matches.

This clonotype was detected only a few times. This chain connects TRBV6-5 to TRBJ1-1; D possibly corresponds to TRBD1 (6 bases). Trimming shortened V by 7 bases and J by 4 bases, and 13 bases separated the two germline ends. The CDR3 has 13 amino acids. Germline CDR1 reads MNHEY; CDR2 reads SVGAGI. The CDR3 region is CASTSGVSTEAFF. The DNA of the CDR3 is TGTGCCAGCACTTCAGGGGTTTCCACTGAAGCTTTCTTT.

The chain is built from TRBV5-4 and TRBJ2-5; the D gene could be TRBD1 or TRBD2 (5 bases each). Between the trimmed V and J ends, which lost 0 bases and 5 bases, there was a span of 14 bases. CDR3 length: 15 amino acids. Germline lookup yields CDR1 SGHNT and CDR2 YYREEE (reference sequence). CDR3 sequence (DNA): TGTGCCAGCAGCTTGGTGGGGACCCAGCGGGAGACCCAGTACTTC. It codes for CASSLVGTQRETQYF.

The gene calls are TRBV29-1 and TRBJ2-3; D is ambiguous. Germline-derived CDR1 and CDR2 are SQVTM and ANQGSEA. The CDR3 extends over 14 amino acids. The V and J ends lost 2 bases and 2 bases respectively, with 11 bases between them. CDR3 protein: CSVERSAATDTQYF. The CDR3 nucleotides are TGCAGCGTTGAAAGGTCGGCAGCCACAGATACGCAGTATTTT.

The chain has TRBV2 and TRBJ1-2, with D unclear. V was pared by 3 bases and J by 1 base, with 15 bases between. CDR1 is SNHLY, CDR2 FYNNEI, per germline. CDR3 length equals 16 residues. The CDR3 loop is CASSEEGRFGNYGYTF. The DNA of the CDR3 is TGTGCCAGCAGTGAGGAGGGCAGGTTCGGTAACTATGGCTACACCTTC.

This clonotype has just a few counts. The chain is built from TRBV28 and TRBJ1-1; D is perhaps TRBD1 (6 bases). The germline V and J ends were trimmed by 5 bases and 5 bases, with 15 bases remaining between them. Germline V CDR1 and CDR2: MDHEN, SYDVKM. The CDR3 runs 14 residues. CDR3 protein: CASSPWEGGTEAFF. Written as DNA, the CDR3 is TGTGCCAGCAGTCCTTGGGAGGGGGGGACTGAAGCTTTCTTT.

This clonotype appeared once. V is TRBV25-1 and J is TRBJ2-1; maybe TRBD1 (5 bases). The J call may be faulty, since TRBJ2-7 better matches the DNA end. Germline V gene lookup returns CDR1 MGHDK and CDR2 SYGVNS. The CDR3 extends over 15 amino acids. CDR3 bases: TGTGCCAGCAGTAAGGACACGAGCTCCTACAATGAGCAGTACTTC. Its protein product is CASSKDTSSYNEQYF.

The rearrangement links TRBV3-1 to TRBJ2-5; D is perhaps TRBD1 (6 bases). The CDR3 contains 13 residues. Trimming pared 2 bases from V and 2 bases from J, leaving 6 bases between. Per the germline V gene, CDR1 is LGHDT and CDR2 is YNNKEL (reference sequence). CDR3 sequence reads: CASSQQGQETQYF. CDR3 DNA sequence: TGTGCCAGCAGCCAACAGGGGCAAGAGACCCAGTACTTC.

About this clonotype: Possible read error: a much larger clone is one base away. The rearrangement joins TRBV4-2 to TRBJ2-1; the D gene is possibly TRBD2 (5 bases). The J call is uncertain, as TRBJ2-7 better fits the DNA end. The length of the CDR3 is 17 residues. Germline values: CDR1 LGHNA, CDR2 YNFKEQ. The CDR3 spells CASSQDEGDALYNEQYF. CDR3 in DNA: TGTGCCAGCAGCCAAGATGAGGGCGACGCGCTCTACAATGAGCAGTACTTC.